The source of this TCR beta chain is a study of control samples from healthy donors and cancer patients. Some clones are missing from TCRdb's copy, which holds only in-frame ones; the method was immunoSEQ multiplex PCR. The repertoire holds 150,000 to 200,000 clones, with 91% as singletons. The germline gives CDR1 KGHSH, CDR2 LQKENI. The CDR3 has 14 amino acids. V lost 1 base, J lost 6 bases, and 12 bases lay in between. Sequenced sample: blood. The origin of this receptor is a young woman in good health. The chain uses TRBV18 and TRBJ1-1; D possibly corresponds to TRBD1 (5 bases). This CDR3 is CASSPRGRGPEAFF. CDR3 in DNA: TGTGCCAGCTCACCACGAGGGAGGGGACCTGAAGCTTTCTTT.